These 19 T cell receptor beta chains came from one sample sequenced in a study of T-cell memory formation after mild COVID-19. MiXCR, applied by TCRdb to the 5' RACE reads, yields one record per CDR3 protein. Of under 40,000 distinct CDR3 sequences in the sample, around 7.7% are singletons; the top ten hold around 28%. What was sequenced was PBMCs or a T cell subset sorted from them (not recorded which). These receptors were taken from a man aged 18-30 years who had mild COVID-19 (a few samples of this study predate the infection). Cell type and time point are not known.

At least ten counts were recorded for this clonotype. The chain's CDR3 is CSVEVAWEGANYGYTF. The CDR3 DNA is TGCAGCGTTGAAGTGGCTTGGGAGGGGGCTAACTATGGCTACACCTTC. The chain couples TRBV29-1 to TRBJ1-2; tentatively, D is TRBD1 (6 bases). This CDR3 contains 16 residues. V shed 1 base and J shed 0 bases, with 15 bases lying between them. CDR1 and CDR2 from the germline V gene are SQVTM and ANQGSEA.

In its sample, this clonotype was seen many times. The chain links TRBV2 to TRBJ1-6; TRBD1 aligns across 9 bases. CDR1 SNHLY and CDR2 FYNNEI come from the germline V gene. V lost 8 bases and J lost 7; bases outside the gene matches: 9. The CDR3 is made up of 15 amino acids. Written as DNA, the CDR3 is TGTGCCAGCGGGGAGGACAGGGGATTCAATTCACCCCTCCACTTT. This sequence encodes CASGEDRGFNSPLHF.

This clonotype occurred many times. This chain uses TRBV2 with TRBJ1-6; 9 nucleotides line up with TRBD1. The junction had 10 bases not matched to a gene; V was cut back by 8 bases and J by 11 bases. The CDR3 runs to 14 residues. Germline V lookup: CDR1 SNHLY, CDR2 FYNNEI. This CDR3 is CASRGQGGRTPLHF. In DNA, the CDR3 is TGTGCCAGCCGGGGACAGGGTGGGAGAACACCCCTCCACTTT.

There are many counts of this clonotype. The CDR3 here is CSVRTGTNYGYTF. CDR3 sequence (DNA): TGCAGCGTTAGGACAGGGACTAACTATGGCTACACCTTC. The V call is TRBV29-1, the J call TRBJ1-2, with 8 bases identical to TRBD1. CDR1 is SQVTM and CDR2 is ANQGSEA in the germline V gene. J gave up 0 bases and V 5 bases, and 2 bases lay outside the gene matches. The CDR3 is 13 amino acids.

This clonotype was recorded at least ten times. The chain couples TRBV2 to TRBJ2-5, with D tentatively TRBD2 (5 bases). The CDR3 length is 13 residues. Germline CDR1 and CDR2: SNHLY and FYNNEI. Trimming pared 3 bases from V and 5 bases from J, leaving 10 bases between. CDR3 in amino acids: CASSDRDRETQYF. CDR3 bases: TGTGCCAGCAGTGATCGGGATAGGGAGACCCAGTACTTC.

This clonotype was seen at least ten times. The V call is TRBV19, the J call TRBJ1-5; no firm D call. V shed 9 bases and J shed 2 bases, with 11 bases lying between them. The CDR3 length is 13 residues. Germline V gives CDR1 LNHDA, CDR2 SQIVND (reference sequence). The CDR3 bases are TGTGCCAGCGTGAGAAGAGGCAATCAGCCCCAGCATTTT. It translates to CASVRRGNQPQHF.

This clonotype was seen ten or more times. The V call is TRBV27, the J call TRBJ2-7, with TRBD2 matching over 7 bases. The V gene end was trimmed by 2 bases and the J gene end by 5 bases; junction bases not matched to a gene: 9. CDR3 length equals 15 residues. Germline V gene lookup returns CDR1 MNHEY and CDR2 SMNVEV (reference sequence). CDR3 sequence reads: CASSLRPGGLDEQYF. The CDR3 DNA is TGTGCCAGCAGTTTAAGACCGGGGGGTTTGGACGAGCAGTACTTC.

This clonotype was counted ten times or more. V and J are TRBV6-6 and TRBJ2-7; 8 bases fit TRBD1. Germline V gene sequence: CDR1 MNHNY, CDR2 SVGAGI (reference sequence). CDR3 size: 14 residues. J was trimmed by 3 bases and V by 4 bases; bases with no gene match: 5. Here the CDR3 reads CASSLWDRSYEQYV. CDR3 DNA sequence: TGTGCCAGCAGTTTGTGGGACAGGAGCTACGAGCAGTACGTC.

This clonotype was recorded a few times. The genes are TRBV10-2 and TRBJ1-4; the D gene is possibly TRBD1 (6 bases). This CDR3 contains 14 residues. Germline CDR1 is WSHSY and CDR2 is SAAADI. Trimming cost V 3 bases and J 7 bases, with 12 bases left between them. The CDR3 DNA reads as TGCGCCAGCAGTGATTCTGGGGGCGGTGAAAAACTGTTTTTT. Protein: CASSDSGGGEKLFF.

The table lists this clonotype with a few counts. This sequence joins TRBV30 and TRBJ2-7, with a weak D call TRBD1 (7 bases). CDR3 size: 13 residues. The V gene lost 4 bases and the J gene lost 6 bases, with 16 bases spanning the gap. Germline CDR1 and CDR2: GTSNPN and SVGIG (reference sequence). The CDR3 here is CAWKAQGGREQYF. The CDR3 nucleotides are TGTGCCTGGAAGGCTCAGGGGGGCCGCGAGCAGTACTTC.

In its sample, this clonotype was seen many times. V usage is TRBV20-1 and J usage is TRBJ2-7; possible D gene TRBD1, 6 bases. Germline V gene sequence: CDR1 DFQATT, CDR2 SNEGSKA (reference sequence). The ends were cut back, 7 bases at V and 5 bases at J, with 21 bases in the middle. The CDR3 consists of 14 residues. The DNA of the CDR3 is TGCAGTGTTCAGGGACATGGGGCTAAGAACGAGCAGTACTTC. Translation gives CSVQGHGAKNEQYF.

At least ten counts were recorded for this clonotype. The chain combines TRBV5-1 with TRBJ2-7, with D unclear. This CDR3 has 12 amino acids. Germline CDR1 SGHRS, CDR2 YFSETQ. V was shortened by 0 bases and J by 3 bases, with 4 bases between the two germline ends. CDR3 nucleotide sequence: TGCGCCAGCAGCTTGGGGTACTACGAGCAGTACTTC. Its translation: CASSLGYYEQYF.

This clonotype was counted many times. The chain carries TRBV11-1 and TRBJ2-5, with D perhaps TRBD2 (5 bases). Germline CDR1 and CDR2: SGHAT and FQDESV (reference sequence). The CDR3 contains 15 residues. V gave up 4 bases and J gave up 1 base, with 13 bases separating them. The CDR3 sequence is CASSWWGAAQETQYF. In nucleotides, the CDR3 is TGTGCCAGCAGCTGGTGGGGAGCGGCCCAAGAGACCCAGTACTTC.

The V and J genes are TRBV4-1 and TRBJ1-2, with D maybe TRBD1 (5 bases). Deletions cut 4 bases from V and 8 bases from J, with 8 bases between. Germline CDR1 and CDR2: MGHRA and YSYEKL. This CDR3 is built from 11 residues. CDR3 sequence reads: CASSRGVGYTF. The CDR3, as DNA: TGCGCCAGCAGCCGAGGGGTGGGCTACACCTTC.

This clonotype was seen more than once but under ten times. The J gene is TRBJ1-3, the V gene TRBV5-4, with D unclear. Trimming took off 0 bases at V and 2 bases at J, with 3 bases between the two ends. The CDR3 length is 13 residues. Germline CDR1 SGHNT, CDR2 YYREEE (reference sequence). DNA for the CDR3: TGTGCCAGCAGCTTGGGGGCTGGAAACACCATATATTTT. Its translation is CASSLGAGNTIYF.

The chain links TRBV2 to TRBJ2-1; 7 bases are a match to TRBD2. In germline, CDR1 is SNHLY, CDR2 FYNNEI. After removal of 5 bases from V and 3 bases from J, the junction contained 1 base not matched to a gene. The CDR3 consists of 13 residues. CDR3 nucleotide sequence: TGTGCCAGCAGTCGGGACTACTACAATGAGCAGTTCTTC. The encoded protein is CASSRDYYNEQFF. The entire variable domain, with the rest obtained from reference TRBV2 and TRBJ2-1, is as follows: EPEVTQTPSHQVTQMGQEVILRCVPISNHLYFYWYRQILGQKVEFLVSFYNNEISEKSEIFDDQFSVERPDGSNFTLKIRSTKLEDSAMYFCASSRDYYNEQFFGPGTRLTVL.

Of note for this clonotype: A much larger clone lies a single base off, so this may be a read error. V gene TRBV28 combines with J gene TRBJ2-6; weak D call: TRBD2 (6 bases). This CDR3 contains 18 residues. Germline CDR1 reads MDHEN; CDR2 reads SYDVKM. In DNA, the CDR3 is TGTGCCAGCAGGCTCTACTCGGGACTCAGCTCTGGGGCCAACTTCCTGACTTTC. Its protein is CASRLYSGLSSGANFLTF.

This clonotype was seen only a few times. The gene calls are TRBV10-3 and TRBJ2-7; TRBD1 matches at 11 bases. The V and J ends lost 6 bases and 6 bases, in that order; junction bases with no gene match: 7. The CDR3 consists of 14 residues. Per germline, CDR1 ENHRY and CDR2 SYGVKD. The CDR3 coding sequence is TGTGCCATCAGCCGAGGGACAGGGGGAGGCGAGCAGTACTTC. It codes for CAISRGTGGGEQYF.

This clonotype was counted many times. The chain joins TRBV4-3 to TRBJ2-6; D is unclear. The V gene lost 8 bases and the J gene lost 0 bases, with 11 bases spanning the gap. Looked up from germline, CDR1 is LGHNA and CDR2 is YSLEER. The CDR3 contains 15 residues. CDR3 residues: CASQESASGANVLTF. In DNA, the CDR3 is TGCGCCAGCCAAGAGTCCGCCTCTGGGGCCAACGTCCTGACTTTC.